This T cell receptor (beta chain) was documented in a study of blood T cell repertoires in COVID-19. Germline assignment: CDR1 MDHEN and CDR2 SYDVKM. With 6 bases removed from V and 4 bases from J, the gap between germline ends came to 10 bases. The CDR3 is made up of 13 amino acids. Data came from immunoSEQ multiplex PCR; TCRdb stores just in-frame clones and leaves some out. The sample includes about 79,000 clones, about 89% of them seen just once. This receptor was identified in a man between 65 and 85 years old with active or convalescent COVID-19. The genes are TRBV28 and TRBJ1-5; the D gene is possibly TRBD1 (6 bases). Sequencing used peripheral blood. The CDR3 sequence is CASRNRVNQPQHF. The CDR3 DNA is TGTGCCAGCAGAAACAGGGTTAATCAGCCCCAGCATTTT.